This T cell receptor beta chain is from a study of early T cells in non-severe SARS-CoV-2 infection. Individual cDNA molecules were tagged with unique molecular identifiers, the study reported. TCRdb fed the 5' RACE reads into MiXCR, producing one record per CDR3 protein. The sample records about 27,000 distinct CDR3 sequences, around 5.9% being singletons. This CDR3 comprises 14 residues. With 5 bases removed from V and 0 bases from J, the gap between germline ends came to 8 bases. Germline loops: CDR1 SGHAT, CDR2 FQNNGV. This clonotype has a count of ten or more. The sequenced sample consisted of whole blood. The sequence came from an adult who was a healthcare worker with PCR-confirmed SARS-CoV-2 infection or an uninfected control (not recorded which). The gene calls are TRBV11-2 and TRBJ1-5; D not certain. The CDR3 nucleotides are TGTGCCAGCAGCCCCGGGCATAGCAATCAGCCCCAGCATTTT. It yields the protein CASSPGHSNQPQHF.